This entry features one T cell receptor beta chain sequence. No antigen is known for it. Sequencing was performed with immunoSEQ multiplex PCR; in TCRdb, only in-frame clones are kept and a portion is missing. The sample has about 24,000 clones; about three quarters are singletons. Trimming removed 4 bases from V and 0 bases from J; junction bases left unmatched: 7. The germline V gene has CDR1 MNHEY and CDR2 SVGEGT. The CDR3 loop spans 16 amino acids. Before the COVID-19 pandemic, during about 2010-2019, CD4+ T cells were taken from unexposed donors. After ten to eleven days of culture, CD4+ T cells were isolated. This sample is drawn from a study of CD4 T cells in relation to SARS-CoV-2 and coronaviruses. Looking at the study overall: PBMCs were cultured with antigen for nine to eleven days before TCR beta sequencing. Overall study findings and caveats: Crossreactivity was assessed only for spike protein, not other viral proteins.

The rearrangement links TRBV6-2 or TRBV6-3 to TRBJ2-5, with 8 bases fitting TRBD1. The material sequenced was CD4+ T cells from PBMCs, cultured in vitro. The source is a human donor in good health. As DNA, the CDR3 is TGTGCCAGCAGTTCTATCAGGGGGCCCTACCAAGAGACCCAGTACTTC. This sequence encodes CASSSIRGPYQETQYF.